Below, one T cell receptor (beta chain) is given with its context. The data stem from a study of blood T cell repertoires in COVID-19. About the research overall: Some COVID-19 samples were acute and others convalescent; all came from the United States, Italy and Spain. T cells, B-cell-depleted T cells, or PBMCs provided the cDNA or gDNA that served as material.

V lost 2 bases to trimming and J lost 4 bases, with 9 bases between them. This CDR3 is built from 13 residues. Per the authors' pipeline: Estimated nucleated cell counts came from reference gene primer amplification. The method was immunoSEQ multiplex PCR; TCRdb's version includes in-frame clones alone and lacks a portion of them. Clone size and the V and J calls come from that table; the DNA yielded D and trimming. The profile shows about 110,000 clones, roughly 76% of them singletons. The V call is TRBV12-3 or TRBV12-4, the J call TRBJ2-7, with D perhaps matching TRBD1 (6 bases). Sequencing input: peripheral blood. The receptor comes from a woman aged 70-85 years with acute or convalescent COVID-19. Here the CDR3 reads CASSLQGRYEQYF. As DNA, the CDR3 is TGTGCCAGCAGTTTACAGGGGCGGTACGAGCAGTACTTC.